This T cell receptor beta chain was sequenced for a study of blood T cell repertoires in COVID-19. Generated by immunoSEQ multiplex PCR, the TCRdb table keeps only in-frame clones and is missing some. Of about 41,000 clones detected, around nine tenths appear once; the ten largest clones hold around 4.5%. This CDR3 contains 14 residues. Germline trimming cut 4 bases from V and 7 bases from J; bases unmatched to any gene: 8. In germline, CDR1 is SGHAT, CDR2 FQNNGV. The chain combines TRBV11-2 with TRBJ1-2; 8 bases align to TRBD1. Specimen: peripheral blood. This clonotype was sampled from a man aged 60-69 years with acute or convalescent COVID-19. This chain's CDR3 is CASSSGQGFVGYTF. The CDR3 DNA reads as TGTGCCAGCAGCTCCGGACAGGGCTTCGTTGGCTACACCTTC. Drawing the rest from reference TRBV11-2 and TRBJ1-2, the complete variable domain is EAGVAQSPRYKIIEKRQSVAFWCNPISGHATLYWYQQILGQGPKLLIQFQNNGVVDDSQLPKDRFSAERLKGVDSTLKIQPAKLEDSAVYLCASSSGQGFVGYTFGSGTRLTVV.